This T cell receptor beta chain was captured by sequencing in a study of early T cells in non-severe SARS-CoV-2 infection. From the 5' RACE reads, TCRdb called clonotypes with MiXCR, one entry per CDR3 protein. The table has under 70,000 distinct CDR3 sequences, 15% seen once. The TCR was taken from an adult who was a healthcare worker with PCR-confirmed SARS-CoV-2 infection or an uninfected control (not recorded which). The sample consisted of whole blood, taken at baseline.

CDR3 sequence reads: CSARDVTGKDTQYF. For the CDR3, the DNA is TGCAGTGCTAGAGATGTCACGGGGAAAGATACGCAGTATTTT. This chain uses TRBV20-1 with TRBJ2-3; tentatively, D is TRBD2 (5 bases). The germline gives CDR1 DFQATT, CDR2 SNEGSKA (reference sequence). The length of the CDR3 is 14 residues. Trimming pared 0 bases from V and 5 bases from J, leaving 12 bases between.